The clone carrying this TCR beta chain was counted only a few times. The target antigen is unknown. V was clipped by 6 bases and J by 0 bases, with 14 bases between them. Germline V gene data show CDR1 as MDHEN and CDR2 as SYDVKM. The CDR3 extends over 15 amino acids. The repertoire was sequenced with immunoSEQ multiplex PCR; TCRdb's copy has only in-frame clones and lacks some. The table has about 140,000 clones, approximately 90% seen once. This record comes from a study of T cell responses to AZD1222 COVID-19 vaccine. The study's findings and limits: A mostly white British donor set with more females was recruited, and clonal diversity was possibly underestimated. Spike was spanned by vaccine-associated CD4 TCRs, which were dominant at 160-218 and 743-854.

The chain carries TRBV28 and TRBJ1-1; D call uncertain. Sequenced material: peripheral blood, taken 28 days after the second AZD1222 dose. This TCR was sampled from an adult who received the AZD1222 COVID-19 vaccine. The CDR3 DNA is TGTGCCAGCAGCTCCCCTCAGGCCATGAACACTGAAGCTTTCTTT. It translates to CASSSPQAMNTEAFF.